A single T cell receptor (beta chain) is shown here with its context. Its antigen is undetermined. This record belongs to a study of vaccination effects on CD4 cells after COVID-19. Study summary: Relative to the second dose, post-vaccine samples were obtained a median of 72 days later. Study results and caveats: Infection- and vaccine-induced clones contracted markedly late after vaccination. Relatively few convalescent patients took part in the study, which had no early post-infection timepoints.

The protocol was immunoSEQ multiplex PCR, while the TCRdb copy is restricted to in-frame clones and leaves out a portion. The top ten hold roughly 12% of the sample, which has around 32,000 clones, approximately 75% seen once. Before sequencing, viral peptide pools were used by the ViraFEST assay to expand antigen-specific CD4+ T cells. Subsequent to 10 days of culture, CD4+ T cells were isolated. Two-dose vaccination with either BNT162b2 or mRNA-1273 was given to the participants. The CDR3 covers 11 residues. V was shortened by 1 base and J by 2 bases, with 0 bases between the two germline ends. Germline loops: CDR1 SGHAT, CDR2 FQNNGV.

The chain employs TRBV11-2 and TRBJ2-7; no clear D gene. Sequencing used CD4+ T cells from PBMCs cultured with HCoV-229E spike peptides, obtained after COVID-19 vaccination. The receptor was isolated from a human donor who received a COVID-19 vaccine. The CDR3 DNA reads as TGTGCCAGCAGCTTAGCCTACGAGCAGTACTTC. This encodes CASSLAYEQYF.